This T cell receptor (beta chain) is from a study of cytomegalovirus exposure and HLA in healthy donors. Study as a whole: As an earlier analysis found, around 190 million T cells yielded about 100 million unique TCR beta sequences. Across under 450 genotyped donors, about 81% landed in the Caucasian-associated ancestry cluster.

Turning to this clone: Its specificity is not known.

The germline CDR1 and CDR2 sequences are SEHNR and FQNEAQ (reference sequence). The trim removed 7 bases at V and 1 base at J, leaving 8 bases unmatched. The CDR3 sequence is 15 residues long. Overall study findings and caveats: Immune exposure was documented only through CMV serostatus. Follow-up analysis later connected one missense variant in DCLRE1C with trimming of TCR beta V- and J-genes.

PCR amplification relied on 60 Vbeta primers (plus 13 Jbeta primers). Here immunoSEQ multiplex PCR was the method, and the copy in TCRdb shows in-frame clones only, minus some. Altogether roughly 150,000 clones are present, over 60% being singletons, with the ten largest covering 3%. The gene calls are TRBV7-9 and TRBJ2-7; TRBD2 aligns across 9 bases. The source of this sequence is a woman in her twenties or thirties in good health and CMV-seropositive. Sequencing used PBMCs. The CDR3 loop reads CASNPPGLASYEQYF. CDR3 nucleotides: TGTGCCAGCAACCCCCCCGGACTAGCGTCCTACGAGCAGTACTTC.